Listed here are 5 T cell receptor beta chains from one sample, sequenced in a study of blood T cell repertoires in COVID-19. Profiling relied on immunoSEQ multiplex PCR, and the TCRdb table lists in-frame clones only, not all of them. The sample yields some 140,000 clones, 84% seen once. Sequences were obtained from peripheral blood. The source of these receptors is a man in his sixties with acute or convalescent COVID-19.

The chain is built from TRBV12-3 or TRBV12-4 and TRBJ2-2; D might be TRBD1 (5 bases). V lost 8 bases and J 0 bases, leaving 7 bases between the germline ends. This CDR3 region has 13 residues. The CDR3 reads CASRTTNTGELFF. CDR3 coding DNA: TGTGCCAGCCGGACAACGAACACCGGGGAGCTGTTTTTT.

The V call is TRBV27, the J call TRBJ1-4; D may be TRBD1 (5 bases). V lost 8 bases and J 8 bases, leaving 9 bases between the germline ends. The length of the CDR3 is 11 residues. Germline CDR1 reads MNHEY; CDR2 reads SMNVEV (reference sequence). The CDR3 spells CASPNREKLFF. The CDR3 bases are TGTGCCAGCCCGAACAGGGAAAAACTGTTTTTT.

This sequence joins TRBV10-3 and TRBJ2-2; 8 bases align to TRBD1. CDR1 is ENHRY and CDR2 is SYGVKD in the germline V gene. Losses at the gene ends were 5 bases for V and 3 bases for J; bases not matched to a gene: 11. This CDR3 is built from 17 residues. CDR3 sequence reads: CAISSDRGIVDTGELFF. In DNA form, the CDR3 reads TGTGCCATCAGTTCAGACAGGGGAATTGTGGACACCGGGGAGCTGTTTTTT.

This chain connects TRBV29-1 to TRBJ2-7; weak D call: TRBD1 (5 bases). This CDR3 spans 13 amino acids. Germline V gene sequence: CDR1 SQVTM, CDR2 ANQGSEA. V dropped 5 bases and J dropped 0 bases, with 11 bases sitting between them. CDR3 loop: CSVQQATSYEQYF. In DNA, the CDR3 is TGCAGCGTTCAACAGGCGACCTCCTACGAGCAGTACTTC.

V and J are TRBV3-1 (or the pseudogene TRBV3-2) and TRBJ2-1; TRBD2 agrees at 11 bases. V shed 3 bases and J 9 bases; nucleotides not matched to a gene: 10. This CDR3 has 16 amino acids. CDR1 is LGHDT, CDR2 YNNKEL, per germline (reference sequence). CDR3: CASSHSLAGGRGEQFF. As DNA, the CDR3 is TGTGCCAGCAGCCATTCCCTAGCGGGGGGTAGGGGTGAGCAGTTCTTC.